This passage covers 30 T cell receptor beta chains from one sample sequenced in a study of T-cell memory formation after mild COVID-19 (TCRdb year 2021). Library preparation employed 5' RACE. The instrument was an Illumina NovaSeq 6000. TCRdb reprocessing: public reads trimmed at Q25 with fastp, clones called with MiXCR, in-frame beta chains kept. Each entry merges the rows of one CDR3 protein and shows their most common DNA and genes. The sample table records 180,000 or so distinct CDR3 sequences; under 20% of these occur just once. The top ten hold approximately 2.2% of the sample. The source material was PBMCs or a T cell subset sorted from them (not recorded which). The source is an adult woman who had mild COVID-19 (a few samples of this study predate the infection). The sample titles of this study are shuffled in the database, so cell type and time point are left out; the donor was told from shared clones.

This clonotype was seen a handful of times. The chain uses TRBV5-6 and TRBJ1-1, with 10 bases identical to TRBD1. CDR1 and CDR2 from the germline V gene are SGHDT and YYEEEE. The CDR3 is 15 amino acids. V gave up 3 bases and J gave up 1 base; unmatched junction bases: 3. The CDR3 DNA reads as TGTGCCAGCAGCTCGACAGGGGGCTCGAACACTGAAGCTTTCTTT. Its protein is CASSSTGGSNTEAFF.

A few counts support this clonotype. This chain connects TRBV12-3 or TRBV12-4 to TRBJ1-1; D remains ambiguous. The CDR3 is 13 residues long. V was pared by 6 bases and J by 1 base, with 9 bases between. As DNA, the CDR3 is TGTGCCAGCAGGAGACAACAGAACACTGAAGCTTTCTTT. Amino acid sequence: CASRRQQNTEAFF.

The J gene is TRBJ2-5, the V gene TRBV12-3 or TRBV12-4; no clear D. Between the trimmed V and J ends, which lost 5 bases and 4 bases, there was a span of 11 bases. This CDR3 contains 13 residues. The CDR3 spells CASSAAYGETQYF. The CDR3 nucleotides read TGTGCCAGCAGTGCAGCCTACGGAGAGACCCAGTACTTC.

The CDR3 here is CASSGGAAVPYEQYF. CDR3 nucleotides: TGTGCCAGCAGCGGTGGCGCAGCCGTACCCTACGAGCAGTACTTC. The V gene is TRBV7-6, the J gene TRBJ2-7; no clear D. Trimming took 5 bases from V and 2 from J, leaving 16 bases between them. CDR3 size: 15 residues. Germline V gene sequence: CDR1 SGHVS, CDR2 FNYEAQ.

This chain joins TRBV7-9 and TRBJ1-1; a possible D gene is TRBD1 (5 bases). Per germline, CDR1 SEHNR and CDR2 FQNEAQ (reference sequence). The CDR3 runs to 15 residues. The ends were cut back, 2 bases at V and 0 bases at J, with 10 bases in the middle. The DNA of the CDR3 is TGTGCCAGCAGCTTACGGGGCACAGTGAACACTGAAGCTTTCTTT. It codes for CASSLRGTVNTEAFF.

The rearrangement uses TRBV15 and TRBJ2-1, with D perhaps matching TRBD2 (7 bases). This CDR3 is 15 amino acids long. Trimming took 3 bases from V and 7 from J, leaving 16 bases between them. Looked up from germline, CDR1 is LNHNV and CDR2 is YYDKDF (reference sequence). In nucleotides, the CDR3 is TGTGCCACCAGCAGGGCTAGGGGGGGGATTAATGAGCAGTTCTTC. It specifies CATSRARGGINEQFF.

This clonotype came up a few times. This chain connects TRBV18 to TRBJ2-7; no firm D call. Germline V CDR1 and CDR2: KGHSH, LQKENI. V dropped 2 bases and J dropped 3 bases, with 5 bases sitting between them. The CDR3 is made up of 12 amino acids. The CDR3 reads CASSPADYEQYF. The CDR3 nucleotides read TGTGCCAGCTCACCAGCAGACTACGAGCAGTACTTC.

The chain links TRBV12-3 or TRBV12-4 to TRBJ2-5, with 9 bases fitting TRBD1. The CDR3 contains 14 residues. With V trimmed by 6 bases and J by 6 bases, 8 bases remained unmatched. CDR3: CASSLGQGKKTQYF. CDR3 sequence (DNA): TGTGCCAGCAGCCTCGGACAGGGGAAGAAGACCCAGTACTTC.

For this clonotype: An end of the junction does not agree with germline; a read error may underlie this. This chain joins TRBV7-9 and TRBJ1-6, with D possibly being TRBD1 (5 bases). CDR3 length equals 16 residues. Germline CDR1 and CDR2: SEHNR and FQNEAQ (reference sequence). The CDR3 nucleotides are TGTGCCAGAAGCTTCTCTACCGGCCCGGGGGAATTCTCCCTCCACTTT. It specifies CARSFSTGPGEFSLHF.

This clonotype was seen more than once but under ten times. The rearrangement uses TRBV9 and TRBJ2-5; 9 bases map to TRBD2. The length of the CDR3 is 16 residues. Germline lookup yields CDR1 SGDLS and CDR2 YYNGEE. J gave up 2 bases and V 0 bases, and 5 bases lay outside the gene matches. In nucleotides, the CDR3 is TGTGCCAGCAGCGTAGGTCCAGCGGGAGGACAAGAGACCCAGTACTTC. Its protein is CASSVGPAGGQETQYF.

This clonotype was observed a few times. The V call is TRBV10-3, the J call TRBJ2-7, with unresolved D. Germline V lookup: CDR1 ENHRY, CDR2 SYGVKD. V gave up 6 bases and J gave up 3 bases, with 6 bases separating them. The CDR3 is 11 amino acids. CDR3 DNA: TGTGCCATCAGGGATGTCTACGAGCAGTACTTC. It encodes CAIRDVYEQYF.

The rearrangement links TRBV11-2 to TRBJ2-7; TRBD2 matches 8 bases. CDR1 and CDR2 (germline): SGHAT, FQNNGV. This CDR3 is 17 amino acids long. Trimming removed 0 bases from V and 2 bases from J; junction bases left unmatched: 9. The CDR3 is CASSLDGRAGVAYEQYF. DNA for the CDR3: TGTGCCAGCAGCTTAGATGGACGAGCGGGGGTCGCCTACGAGCAGTACTTC.

This sequence joins TRBV6-5 and TRBJ1-6, with D maybe TRBD1 (6 bases). CDR1 and CDR2 from the germline V gene are MNHEY and SVGAGI. Trimming took 0 bases from V and 0 from J, leaving 12 bases between them. The CDR3 is made up of 18 amino acids. CDR3 sequence (DNA): TGTGCCAGCAGTTACTCGGGACACTTCTTCTCCTATAATTCACCCCTCCACTTT. Protein product: CASSYSGHFFSYNSPLHF.

In DNA form, the CDR3 reads TGTGCCACCAGTGATTTTAGGGACAGGGGCAATGAGCAGTTCTTC. This codes for CATSDFRDRGNEQFF. The V gene is TRBV24-1, the J gene TRBJ2-1; 10 bases fit TRBD1. The CDR3 totals 15 residues. Germline V gene lookup returns CDR1 KGHDR and CDR2 SFDVKD. The J segment lost 6 bases and the V segment lost 1 base, leaving 2 bases of the junction unmatched.

The V gene is TRBV20-1, the J gene TRBJ2-3; 7 bases agree with TRBD1. Germline CDR1 reads DFQATT; CDR2 reads SNEGSKA (reference sequence). CDR3 length: 14 amino acids. Trimming removed 2 bases from V and 1 base from J; junction bases left unmatched: 3. The CDR3 reads CSARLTGRTDTQYF. CDR3 in DNA: TGCAGTGCTAGACTGACAGGGCGCACAGATACGCAGTATTTT.

This clonotype appeared a few times. V and J are TRBV7-2 and TRBJ2-7; 14 bases map to TRBD2. CDR1 is SGHTA, CDR2 FQGNSA, per germline. With 4 bases clipped from V and 6 bases from J, the junction kept 5 bases outside the gene matches. The length of the CDR3 is 15 residues. CDR3 region: CASSWGTSGRGEQYF. The CDR3 nucleotides read TGTGCCAGCAGCTGGGGGACTAGCGGGAGAGGCGAGCAGTACTTC.

This clonotype was detected a few times. V gene TRBV11-1 combines with J gene TRBJ2-3; 10 bases match TRBD2. Trimming removed 5 bases from V and 7 bases from J; junction bases left unmatched: 9. The CDR3 contains 15 residues. CDR1 SGHAT and CDR2 FQDESV come from the germline V gene (reference sequence). CDR3 in amino acids: CASSPRQREGYTQYF. The DNA of the CDR3 is TGTGCCAGCAGCCCTCGCCAGCGGGAGGGATATACGCAGTATTTT.

This clonotype turned up a few times. V and J are TRBV7-9 and TRBJ2-3; 15 positions match TRBD2. Germline V gives CDR1 SEHNR, CDR2 FQNEAQ (reference sequence). J lost 6 bases, V lost 6 bases, and 7 bases had no gene match. The CDR3 consists of 16 residues. CDR3: CASSRGLAGGIDTQYF. CDR3 bases: TGTGCCAGCAGTCGCGGACTAGCGGGAGGGATTGATACGCAGTATTTT.

This clonotype was detected only a few times. The rearrangement uses TRBV6-5 and TRBJ2-7; TRBD1 matches 9 bases. This CDR3 comprises 16 residues. J gave up 3 bases and V 0 bases, and 6 bases lay outside the gene matches. Germline V gene sequence: CDR1 MNHEY, CDR2 SVGAGI. In DNA, the CDR3 is TGTGCCAGCAGTTACTCAAGGTTGGACAGGGGCTACGAGCAGTACTTC. Its protein is CASSYSRLDRGYEQYF.

This clonotype was picked up a small number of times. The chain has TRBV11-2 and TRBJ2-1; D is possibly TRBD1 or TRBD2 (5 bases each). The CDR3 runs 15 residues. Germline values: CDR1 SGHAT, CDR2 FQNNGV. Trimming removed 5 bases from V and 7 bases from J, with 18 bases in between. Here the CDR3 DNA reads TGTGCCAGCAGCATAACTAGAGGGGTGGTTAATGAGCAGTTCTTC. Amino acids: CASSITRGVVNEQFF.

There are a few counts of this clonotype. V and J are TRBV5-1 and TRBJ2-1, with D hard to call. V dropped 0 bases and J dropped 4 bases, with 14 bases sitting between them. Germline CDR1 reads SGHRS; CDR2 reads YFSETQ. CDR3 length equals 16 residues. CDR3 bases: TGCGCCAGCAGCTTGGACTTCGGCAGGAGTTACAATGAGCAGTTCTTC. Encoded protein: CASSLDFGRSYNEQFF.

This clonotype has more than one count but fewer than ten. This sequence joins TRBV29-1 and TRBJ1-1; 7 bases are a match to TRBD1. The germline V gene has CDR1 SQVTM and CDR2 ANQGSEA. V trimming: 7 bases; J trimming: 3 bases; junction bases outside the gene matches: 11. The CDR3 runs 14 residues. The CDR3 region is CSAKGGGAHTEAFF. CDR3 in DNA: TGCAGCGCCAAGGGAGGGGGCGCCCACACTGAAGCTTTCTTT.

The table lists this clonotype with a few counts. This rearrangement joins TRBV6-5 to TRBJ1-2, with 7 bases lining up with TRBD1. Trimming cost V 4 bases and J 0 bases; bases outside gene matches: 8. CDR1 and CDR2 (germline): MNHEY, SVGAGI. This CDR3 is 16 amino acids long. In DNA, the CDR3 is TGTGCCAGCAGTTCAGGGGGGCCCGCTTCTAACTATGGCTACACCTTC. It translates to CASSSGGPASNYGYTF.

The rearrangement uses TRBV3-1 and TRBJ2-1, with 14 bases that match TRBD2. J was trimmed by 5 bases and V by 6 bases; bases with no gene match: 12. Germline assignment: CDR1 LGHDT and CDR2 YNNKEL (reference sequence). This CDR3 has 18 amino acids. The CDR3: CASRPGLAGGPMNNEQFF. The DNA for the CDR3 is TGTGCCAGCAGGCCCGGACTAGCGGGAGGCCCTATGAACAATGAGCAGTTCTTC.

This sequence joins TRBV27 and TRBJ2-7; unclear D gene. CDR3 length: 18 amino acids. Germline V gene sequence: CDR1 MNHEY, CDR2 SMNVEV (reference sequence). The V gene lost 0 bases and the J gene lost 6 bases, with 24 bases spanning the gap. CDR3 DNA sequence: TGTGCCAGCAGTTTATCGTCCCCCTCTAGGTCTCTCGGCTCCGAGCAGTACTTC. It specifies CASSLSSPSRSLGSEQYF.

This rearrangement joins TRBV12-3 or TRBV12-4 to TRBJ1-6; tentatively, D is TRBD1 (6 bases). Trimming stripped 5 bases from V and 5 bases from J, with 10 bases between. The CDR3 consists of 14 residues. The CDR3 bases are TGTGCCAGCAGTGAACAGGGACATAATTCACCCCTCCACTTT. This translates into CASSEQGHNSPLHF.

In its sample, this clonotype was seen many times. The V and J genes are TRBV7-3 and TRBJ2-3; D is uncertain. This CDR3 has 14 amino acids. The germline V gene has CDR1 SGHTA and CDR2 FQGTGA. Trimming took 5 bases from V and 2 from J, leaving 11 bases between them. The chain's CDR3 is CASSTGGNTDTQYF. The CDR3 coding sequence is TGTGCCAGCAGCACCGGTGGGAACACAGATACGCAGTATTTT.

The rearrangement uses TRBV7-3 and TRBJ2-2; TRBD2 matches at 7 bases. This CDR3 region has 16 residues. The germline V gene encodes CDR1 SGHTA and CDR2 FQGTGA. After removal of 4 bases from V and 1 base from J, the junction contained 6 bases not matched to a gene. In nucleotides, the CDR3 is TGTGCCAGCAGCTCTTCTAGCGGCCTGAACACCGGGGAGCTGTTTTTT. Amino acids: CASSSSSGLNTGELFF.

This clonotype was seen more than once but under ten times. The V gene is TRBV2, the J gene TRBJ1-4, with TRBD1 matching 7 bases. The CDR3 has 15 residues. Germline CDR1 and CDR2: SNHLY and FYNNEI. Germline trimming cut 6 bases from V and 10 bases from J; bases unmatched to any gene: 14. The CDR3 DNA follows: TGTGCCAGCAGGGATACGGGACAGTTGATGTCAAAACTGTTTTTT. It translates to CASRDTGQLMSKLFF.

The rearrangement uses TRBV6-5 and TRBJ1-2, with D perhaps matching TRBD1 (6 bases). Germline CDR1 and CDR2: MNHEY and SVGAGI. V lost 2 bases to trimming and J lost 8 bases, with 15 bases between them. The CDR3 sequence is 14 residues long. As DNA, the CDR3 is TGTGCCAGCAGTTACAGACAGGACAGATACGGCTACACCTTC. Its protein product is CASSYRQDRYGYTF.